The present TCR beta chain was sequenced within a study of blood T cell repertoires in COVID-19. Turning to the study itself: Acute and convalescent COVID-19 specimens originated in the United States, Italy and Spain. T cells, B-cell-depleted T cells, or PBMCs provided the cDNA or gDNA that served as material.

Patients at the Seattle site were enrolled during active infection and followed longitudinally. Authors' processing steps: Researchers report that nucleated cell counts were estimated from reference gene primer amplification. Sequenced by immunoSEQ multiplex PCR; TCRdb stores in-frame clones only, minus some. V, J and clone size derive from that table, while D and trimming were established from the DNA sequence. The sample holds about 38,000 clones, approximately 81% seen once. The clonotype was recovered from a man aged 55 to 70 with COVID-19, enrolled during active disease. Sequencing was done on a sample of peripheral blood.

CDR3 coding DNA: TGTGCCAGCAGCCAAGATTTACAATCAGGGAGCAATCAGCCCCAGCATTTT. This gives the protein CASSQDLQSGSNQPQHF. The chain is built from TRBV4-2 and TRBJ1-5; the D gene is possibly TRBD1 (5 bases). CDR3 length: 17 amino acids. Germline loops: CDR1 LGHNA, CDR2 YNFKEQ. Between the trimmed V and J ends, which lost 0 bases and 1 base, there was a span of 13 bases.